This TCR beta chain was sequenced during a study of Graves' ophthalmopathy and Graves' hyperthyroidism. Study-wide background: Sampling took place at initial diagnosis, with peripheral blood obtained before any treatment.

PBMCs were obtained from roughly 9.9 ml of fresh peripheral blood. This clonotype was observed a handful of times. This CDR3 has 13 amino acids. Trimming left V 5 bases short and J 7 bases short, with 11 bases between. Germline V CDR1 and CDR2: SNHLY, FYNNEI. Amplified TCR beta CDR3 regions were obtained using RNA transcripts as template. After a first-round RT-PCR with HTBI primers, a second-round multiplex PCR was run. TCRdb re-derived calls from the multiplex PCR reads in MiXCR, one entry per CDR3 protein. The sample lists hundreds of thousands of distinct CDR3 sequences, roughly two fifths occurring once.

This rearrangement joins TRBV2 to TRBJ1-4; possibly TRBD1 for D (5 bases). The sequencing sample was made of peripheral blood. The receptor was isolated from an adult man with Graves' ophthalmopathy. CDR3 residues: CASSRGGGEKLFF. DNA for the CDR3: TGTGCCAGCAGTAGGGGTGGGGGTGAAAAACTGTTTTTT. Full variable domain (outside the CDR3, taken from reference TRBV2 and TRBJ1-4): EPEVTQTPSHQVTQMGQEVILRCVPISNHLYFYWYRQILGQKVEFLVSFYNNEISEKSEIFDDQFSVERPDGSNFTLKIRSTKLEDSAMYFCASSRGGGEKLFFGSGTQLSVL.